These T cell receptor beta chains were read from a single sample in a study of neurological immune-mediated disorders. In TCRdb, the 5' RACE reads were re-called with MiXCR into one record per CDR3 protein. The data contain 25,000 to 35,000 distinct CDR3 sequences, roughly 15% of them singletons. Sample: PBMCs. The receptors shown here come from a man in his 70s in good health. Both conserved end residues are trimmed from each CDR3. D genes are given only for firm matches.

cdr3_aa: ASRETGGAPEKLF
v_call: TRBV2
d_call: TRBD1
j_call: TRBJ1-4

cdr3_aa: ASSLQAGRNGELF
v_call: TRBV18
d_call: TRBD2
j_call: TRBJ2-2

cdr3_aa: ASSLLADYGYT
v_call: TRBV5-1
d_call: -
j_call: TRBJ1-2

cdr3_aa: ASSLGGLYNEQF
v_call: TRBV5-1
d_call: -
j_call: TRBJ2-1

cdr3_aa: ASSCHGGTEAF
v_call: TRBV9
d_call: -
j_call: TRBJ1-1

cdr3_aa: ASRGQFLTYEQY
v_call: TRBV2
d_call: -
j_call: TRBJ2-7

cdr3_aa: ASSQEGPGGEQPQH
v_call: TRBV4-2
d_call: TRBD1
j_call: TRBJ1-5

cdr3_aa: ASSSGQSPYSSGANVLT
v_call: TRBV5-1
d_call: -
j_call: TRBJ2-6

cdr3_aa: ASSLRDSLFVSSPLH
v_call: TRBV5-6
d_call: TRBD1
j_call: TRBJ1-6

cdr3_aa: ASSRDFSYEQY
v_call: TRBV7-2
d_call: -
j_call: TRBJ2-7

cdr3_aa: ATSDPRTGSYEQY
v_call: TRBV24-1
d_call: TRBD1
j_call: TRBJ2-7

cdr3_aa: SARGRLETQY
v_call: TRBV20-1
d_call: -
j_call: TRBJ2-5

cdr3_aa: ASSLGPIVLSYEQY
v_call: TRBV5-1
d_call: -
j_call: TRBJ2-7

cdr3_aa: ASSLGLAGGREQF
v_call: TRBV4-3
d_call: TRBD2
j_call: TRBJ2-1

cdr3_aa: ASSSQGGTEAF
v_call: TRBV11-2
d_call: TRBD1
j_call: TRBJ1-1

cdr3_aa: ASSGTGTGASYEQY
v_call: TRBV5-1
d_call: -
j_call: TRBJ2-7

cdr3_aa: ASNGLASTDTQY
v_call: TRBV5-1
d_call: TRBD2
j_call: TRBJ2-3

cdr3_aa: AISGTAVEQY
v_call: TRBV10-3
d_call: -
j_call: TRBJ2-7

cdr3_aa: SAPFGTVSYEQY
v_call: TRBV20-1
d_call: TRBD1
j_call: TRBJ2-7

cdr3_aa: ASWGAGDTEAF
v_call: TRBV5-1
d_call: -
j_call: TRBJ1-1

cdr3_aa: ASSLIQGAWDTQY
v_call: TRBV5-5
d_call: TRBD1
j_call: TRBJ2-3

cdr3_aa: ASSSGFSYGYT
v_call: TRBV5-1
d_call: -
j_call: TRBJ1-2

cdr3_aa: ASSLGLPGHEQY
v_call: TRBV7-2
d_call: -
j_call: TRBJ2-7

cdr3_aa: ASSPLAGGPLSTDTQY
v_call: TRBV7-2
d_call: TRBD2
j_call: TRBJ2-3

cdr3_aa: ASSWRDRAGYT
v_call: TRBV25-1
d_call: TRBD1
j_call: TRBJ1-2

cdr3_aa: ATKGQGVDGYT
v_call: TRBV24-1
d_call: TRBD1
j_call: TRBJ1-2

cdr3_aa: ASTRGPYEQY
v_call: TRBV6-2/TRBV6-3
d_call: -
j_call: TRBJ2-7

cdr3_aa: ASSAPDRGSSYEQY
v_call: TRBV5-6
d_call: TRBD1
j_call: TRBJ2-7

cdr3_aa: SARDQVANTGELF
v_call: TRBV20-1
d_call: -
j_call: TRBJ2-2

cdr3_aa: SVAGQPNQPQH
v_call: TRBV29-1
d_call: -
j_call: TRBJ1-5

cdr3_aa: SAKGTVNTEAF
v_call: TRBV29-1
d_call: TRBD1
j_call: TRBJ1-1

cdr3_aa: ASSPGTGVEDTQY
v_call: TRBV5-6
d_call: TRBD1
j_call: TRBJ2-3

cdr3_aa: ASSLGQPTYEQY
v_call: TRBV5-1
d_call: -
j_call: TRBJ2-7

cdr3_aa: ASSQDRVTDTQY
v_call: TRBV14
d_call: -
j_call: TRBJ2-3

cdr3_aa: AIRQGRNYGYT
v_call: TRBV10-3
d_call: TRBD1
j_call: TRBJ1-2